This is a list of T cell receptor beta chains from one sample in a study of T cells in Graves' hyperthyroidism and ophthalmopathy. TCRdb re-called the multiplex PCR reads through MiXCR, storing one row per CDR3 protein. This table has roughly 240,000 distinct CDR3 sequences, roughly a quarter appearing once. Sequenced sample: blood. These receptors originate from a woman aged 40 to 50 with Graves' ophthalmopathy. Both conserved end residues are part of each CDR3. A D gene is named only where the DNA matches it firmly. Only some rows state a clone size, as once, few, many or a class for expanded clones.

CDR3 protein	CDR3 DNA	V gene	clone size	D gene	J gene
CASSMREDSRIGQPQHF	TGTGCCAGTAGTATGCGGGAGGACAGCCGAATTGGGCAGCCCCAGCATTTT	TRBV19	many	NA	TRBJ1-5
CASSIQGADNQPQHF	TGTGCCAGTAGTATACAGGGGGCAGACAATCAGCCCCAGCATTTT	TRBV19	many	TRBD1	TRBJ1-5
CASTSSGGMNTEAFF	TGTGCCAGCACTTCAAGCGGGGGGATGAACACTGAAGCTTTCTTT	TRBV12-3/TRBV12-4	few	NA	TRBJ1-1
CASSLARGALETQYF	TGTGCCAGCAGCTTAGCGCGGGGGGCACTAGAGACCCAGTACTTC	TRBV7-2	few	TRBD2	TRBJ2-5
CASSYASGSYEQYF	TGTGCCAGCAGTTATGCTAGCGGCTCCTACGAGCAGTACTTC	TRBV27	many	TRBD2	TRBJ2-7
CAWISGFGNTIYF	TGTGCCTGGATTAGTGGGTTTGGAAACACCATATATTTT	TRBV30	many	NA	TRBJ1-3
CASSYVRMNTEAFF	TGTGCCAGCAGTTACGTCAGGATGAACACTGAAGCTTTCTTT	TRBV6-5	once	NA	TRBJ1-1
CAIRAPPYEQYF	TGTGCCATCAGAGCACCCCCATACGAGCAGTACTTC	TRBV10-3	many	NA	TRBJ2-7
CASSLHRTGTETQYF	TGTGCCAGCAGCTTACACAGGACTGGCACAGAGACCCAGTACTTC	TRBV7-9	few	NA	TRBJ2-5
CSARVAARAGELFF	TGCAGTGCTAGGGTTGCAGCTAGGGCCGGGGAGCTGTTTTTT	TRBV20-1	NA	NA	TRBJ2-2
CASSLAGPNTGELFF	TGTGCCAGCAGCCTAGCGGGGCCGAACACCGGGGAGCTGTTTTTT	TRBV28	many	TRBD2	TRBJ2-2
CASSQDSGTALRGF	TGCGCCAGCAGCCAAGATTCGGGGACAGCACTCCGGGGGTTC	TRBV4-1	few	TRBD1	TRBJ1-2
CASSSGRSGNQPQHF	TGTGCCAGCAGTTCCGGCAGATCGGGCAATCAGCCCCAGCATTTT	TRBV28	many	NA	TRBJ1-5
CASSQRTGSGYTF	TGTGCCAGCAGCCAAAGGACAGGGAGCGGCTACACCTTC	TRBV3-1	many	TRBD1	TRBJ1-2
CASSLVGTGATSRTEAFF	TGTGCCAGCAGCTTAGTTGGGACAGGGGCTACTTCGCGGACTGAAGCTTTCTTT	TRBV7-6	many	TRBD1	TRBJ1-1
CASSSFPGTGSDEQYF	TGTGCCAGCAGCTCCTTCCCCGGGACAGGGAGCGACGAGCAGTACTTC	TRBV7-6	many	TRBD1	TRBJ2-7
CASSFSTVRTEAFF	TGTGCCAGCAGTTTTTCAACCGTCCGCACTGAAGCTTTCTTT	TRBV12-3/TRBV12-4	many	NA	TRBJ1-1
CASSYGGDTEAFF	TGTGCCAGCAGCTACGGGGGGGACACTGAAGCTTTCTTT	TRBV12-3/TRBV12-4	NA	NA	TRBJ1-1
CSAGTLTSTDTQYF	TGCAGTGCCGGGACACTTACTAGCACAGATACGCAGTATTTT	TRBV20-1	many	NA	TRBJ2-3
CASSPLAVTKYF	TGTGCCAGCAGTCCTCTAGCGGTAACCAAGTACTTC	TRBV28	many	TRBD2	TRBJ2-7
CASSSSGFPYEQYF	TGTGCCAGCAGCTCGTCGGGATTCCCCTACGAGCAGTACTTC	TRBV3-1	many	NA	TRBJ2-7
CTSSRTGGTEAFF	TGTACCAGCAGCAGGACAGGGGGCACTGAAGCTTTCTTT	TRBV7-9	many	TRBD1	TRBJ1-1
CATSRALGQGGRETQYF	TGTGCCACCAGCAGAGCTTTGGGACAGGGAGGAAGAGAGACCCAGTACTTC	TRBV15	many	TRBD1	TRBJ2-5
CAWVQTDGYTF	TGTGCCTGGGTTCAGACAGATGGCTACACCTTC	TRBV30	many	NA	TRBJ1-2
CATSRVWTSATYEQYF	TGTGCCACCAGCAGAGTCTGGACTAGCGCGACCTACGAGCAGTACTTC	TRBV15	many	TRBD2	TRBJ2-7
CASSEVSGGQGDYEQYF	TGTGCCAGCAGTGAAGTATCTGGGGGACAGGGCGACTACGAGCAGTACTTC	TRBV6-1	NA	TRBD1	TRBJ2-7
CASSPLGHPYEQYF	TGCGCCAGCAGCCCCCTGGGACACCCCTACGAGCAGTACTTC	TRBV5-1	many	NA	TRBJ2-7
CASSNRETAGELFF	TGTGCCAGTAGCAACAGGGAAACGGCCGGGGAGCTGTTTTTT	TRBV19	many	NA	TRBJ2-2
CASSRPPYREVNTEAFF	TGTGCCAGCAGCCGCCCGCCCTACAGGGAAGTCAACACTGAAGCTTTCTTT	TRBV12-3/TRBV12-4	NA	NA	TRBJ1-1
CATSDSRVWDTGELFF	TGTGCCACCAGTGACTCCAGGGTGTGGGACACCGGGGAGCTGTTTTTT	TRBV24-1	many	NA	TRBJ2-2
CSAAPPGAGNTIYF	TGCAGTGCTGCCCCCCCGGGGGCTGGAAACACCATATATTTT	TRBV20-1	many	NA	TRBJ1-3
CASSEALLPFGGGSKTQYF	TGTGCCAGCAGTGAAGCGCTTCTACCTTTTGGGGGCGGCTCAAAGACCCAGTACTTC	TRBV2	many	NA	TRBJ2-5
CASSYAGGSQETQYF	TGTGCCAGCAGTTACGCGGGAGGCTCCCAAGAGACCCAGTACTTC	TRBV6-5	many	TRBD2	TRBJ2-5
CAISEGAGANVLTF	TGTGCCATCAGCGAGGGGGCTGGGGCCAACGTCCTGACTTTC	TRBV10-3	NA	NA	TRBJ2-6
CASSDPGDTGELFF	TGCGCCAGCAGTGACCCAGGGGACACCGGGGAGCTGTTTTTT	TRBV10-1	many	NA	TRBJ2-2
CSARGLSDRAYEQYF	TGCAGTGCTAGAGGGTTGAGTGACAGGGCCTACGAGCAGTACTTC	TRBV20-1	many	TRBD1	TRBJ2-7
CASSQRTGGREQYF	TGTGCCAGCAGTCAACGGACAGGGGGCAGGGAGCAGTACTTC	TRBV6-1	NA	TRBD1	TRBJ2-7
CPMGQGESYEQYF	TGCCCCATGGGCCAGGGGGAATCCTACGAGCAGTACTTC	TRBV12-3/TRBV12-4	many	TRBD1	TRBJ2-7
CAWVTGFEQYF	TGTGCCTGGGTGACAGGGTTCGAGCAGTACTTC	TRBV30	many	TRBD1	TRBJ2-7
CASSPRAPYEQYF	TGTGCCAGCAGCCCCCGGGCCCCCTACGAGCAGTACTTC	TRBV4-2	many	NA	TRBJ2-7
CASSPSVLGQPQHF	TGTGCCAGCAGTCCGTCGGTGTTAGGTCAGCCCCAGCATTTT	TRBV12-3/TRBV12-4	few	NA	TRBJ1-5
CASMRTEVYSPLHF	TGTGCCAGCATGAGGACGGAGGTCTATTCACCCCTCCACTTT	TRBV6-2/TRBV6-3	many	NA	TRBJ1-6
CAWSVGSGIYGYTF	TGTGCCTGGAGTGTCGGTTCAGGGATCTATGGCTACACCTTC	TRBV30	NA	NA	TRBJ1-2
CASSLLQPGGLYGYTF	TGTGCCAGCAGTTTGTTACAGCCCGGGGGCCTCTATGGCTACACCTTC	TRBV28	few	NA	TRBJ1-2
CASSYWSSGTATGELFF	TGTGCCAGCAGTTACTGGTCTTCCGGGACAGCTACCGGGGAGCTGTTTTTT	TRBV6-5	once	TRBD1	TRBJ2-2
CAWSLGAGRQPQHF	TGTGCCTGGAGTTTAGGCGCAGGGAGGCAGCCCCAGCATTTT	TRBV30	few	NA	TRBJ1-5
CASLRERGELFF	TGTGCCAGCCTCCGGGAACGGGGGGAGCTGTTTTTT	TRBV2	many	NA	TRBJ2-2
CASSWGRTSGRAVYEQYF	TGTGCCAGCAGTTGGGGAAGGACTAGCGGGAGGGCGGTGTACGAGCAGTACTTC	TRBV6-2/TRBV6-3	once	TRBD2	TRBJ2-7
CSASERGGEQYF	TGCAGTGCATCCGAAAGGGGCGGCGAGCAGTACTTC	TRBV20-1	NA	NA	TRBJ2-7
CASSTGAYNSPLHF	TGTGCCAGTTCAACAGGGGCCTATAATTCACCCCTCCACTTT	TRBV4-2	many	TRBD1	TRBJ1-6
CASSQTAQPGHQNTGELFF	TGTGCCAGCAGTCAGACCGCCCAACCGGGACACCAGAACACCGGGGAGCTGTTTTTT	TRBV25-1	many	NA	TRBJ2-2
CAWSKGNGEQYF	TGTGCCTGGAGTAAGGGAAACGGCGAGCAGTACTTC	TRBV30	many	NA	TRBJ2-7